Listed below are T cell receptor beta chains from one sample, sequenced in a study of shared clonotypes between healthy human individuals. TCRdb's copy holds only in-frame clones and misses some; the assay was immunoSEQ multiplex PCR. Of about 2.3 million clones detected, roughly 92% appear once; the ten largest clones hold about 0.36%. Sequenced: naive CD4+ T cells from PBMCs. These receptors all stem from a man aged 18 to 30 in good health. Some clones in this sample may be carry-over from other donors' samples. The CDR3 runs from the conserved cysteine through the conserved F or W.

J gene,V gene,CDR3 protein
TRBJ2-7,TRBV30,CAWRATGKRPYEQYF
TRBJ1-1,TRBV21-1,CASRPDTGVGTEAFF
TRBJ1-6,TRBV4-2,CASRRVHGVNSPLHF
TRBJ2-3,TRBV5-1,CASSLAGLAGGLDTQYF
TRBJ1-5,TRBV19,CASSMLGNSGAQPQHF
TRBJ2-7,TRBV18,CASSQLAGVNNEQYF
TRBJ2-1,TRBV30,CAWSVTDEQFF
TRBJ2-2,TRBV12-5,CASGLAPRSTGELFF
TRBJ2-7,TRBV6-1,CASRERDGRYEQYF
TRBJ2-5,TRBV5-1,CASSGGQRETQYF
TRBJ1-1,TRBV5-4,CASSLDGAGEAFF
TRBJ1-1,TRBV5-1,CASSLERGNTEAFF
TRBJ1-2,TRBV15,CATSRDRTSVGYTF
TRBJ2-2,TRBV5-4,CASSPGKTAAAGELFF
TRBJ2-1,TRBV6-4,CASSGLAGGHEQFF
TRBJ2-7,TRBV5-1,CASSWAGIRSIEQYF
TRBJ2-7,TRBV30,CAWSVTRFHEQYF
TRBJ2-1,TRBV7-9,CASMGLAGDVGEQFF
TRBJ2-2,TRBV27,CASRAQQASTGELFF
TRBJ2-5,TRBV27,CASRPAGYQETQYF
TRBJ2-3,TRBV6-5,CASSYSQFRDTQYF
TRBJ2-7,TRBV2,CASRESGGAAWEQYF
TRBJ2-2,TRBV11-2,CASIGDRRTGELFF
TRBJ1-1,TRBV27,CASSLRGDTEAFF
TRBJ2-3,TRBV5-4,CASSSFTNLALYTDTQYF
TRBJ1-1,TRBV7-8,CASSIPPQGLNTEAFF
TRBJ1-1,TRBV6-5,CASSYSNRGDTEAFF
TRBJ2-3,TRBV6-6,CVTTDGGTDTQYF
TRBJ2-7,TRBV15,CATSPDTYEQYF
TRBJ2-3,TRBV9,CASSVVGFSTDTQYF
TRBJ1-1,TRBV19,CASKITATMNTEAFF
TRBJ1-3,TRBV30,CAWSVGTGGNTIYF
TRBJ2-7,TRBV30,CAWSVKGRIGQGLLEQYF
TRBJ2-3,TRBV7-3,CASSLIGWVDSGRDTQYF
TRBJ2-2,TRBV5-4,CASSRGLPNTGELFF
TRBJ2-3,TRBV6-6,CASSYVGGRTDTQYF
TRBJ2-2,TRBV9,CASSVGWGELFF
TRBJ2-1,TRBV7-7,CASSLLAGSTIEEQFF